The rows below give T cell receptor beta chains drawn from one sample of a study of T cells of healthy individuals. TCRdb re-analysed the 5' RACE reads in MiXCR, keeping a single row per CDR3 protein. Counted here are approximately 100,000 distinct CDR3 sequences, 17% occurring once; the ten biggest clones make up about 6.2%. These receptors all stem from a human donor in good health. CDR3s include the opening cysteine and the closing phenylalanine or tryptophan. Each record gives: J gene, V gene, clone size, CDR3 protein. Size values are once, few and many counts, or a class for expanded clones, and some rows have none.

J: TRBJ2-7; V: TRBV6-2/TRBV6-3; size: .; CDR3: CASSYGVNEPSYEQYF
J: TRBJ2-5; V: TRBV5-1; size: few; CDR3: CASSFGQGETQYF
J: TRBJ2-3; V: TRBV7-9; size: few; CDR3: CASSFRAGLTSSTDTQYF
J: TRBJ2-7; V: TRBV29-1; size: many; CDR3: CSARGLSAYPYEQYF
J: TRBJ2-1; V: TRBV28; size: many; CDR3: CASSFGPGKGSAYNEQFF
J: TRBJ2-7; V: TRBV5-1; size: once; CDR3: CASSLAPRDYEQYF
J: TRBJ1-1; V: TRBV25-1; size: many; CDR3: CASSINWGTEAFF
J: TRBJ2-7; V: TRBV2; size: few; CDR3: CASSGDISYEQYF
J: TRBJ2-5; V: TRBV5-1; size: many; CDR3: CASSLAGPDGPQYF
J: TRBJ2-3; V: TRBV20-1; size: many; CDR3: CSAWEGGASSTDTQYF
J: TRBJ2-7; V: TRBV2; size: .; CDR3: CASSVRSGTGIYEQYF
J: TRBJ2-5; V: TRBV4-2; size: many; CDR3: CASSHATGSGLKETQYF
J: TRBJ1-4; V: TRBV7-2; size: .; CDR3: CASSPVVDGEKLFF
J: TRBJ2-1; V: TRBV3-1; size: .; CDR3: CASSQGLAGGDNEQFF
J: TRBJ2-7; V: TRBV28; size: many; CDR3: CASSGTVRYEQYF
J: TRBJ1-5; V: TRBV27; size: few; CDR3: CASSSGTGSWKPQHF
J: TRBJ1-2; V: TRBV12-5; size: many; CDR3: CASGLSPIRGRHYGYTF
J: TRBJ2-3; V: TRBV7-2; size: many; CDR3: CASSLEGYFTDTQYF
J: TRBJ2-7; V: TRBV6-5; size: .; CDR3: CASSFDRRHEKQYF
J: TRBJ2-3; V: TRBV27; size: .; CDR3: CASSLREVGTDTQYF
J: TRBJ2-5; V: TRBV9; size: medium-sized; CDR3: CASSVTGAGGETQYF
J: TRBJ2-7; V: TRBV9; size: .; CDR3: CASSPQGSYEQYF
J: TRBJ1-6; V: TRBV4-1; size: few; CDR3: CASSQALLRGTLHF
J: TRBJ1-5; V: TRBV23-1; size: few; CDR3: CASSHYVGGRTHSNQPQHF
J: TRBJ2-3; V: TRBV7-8; size: many; CDR3: CASSPSRVSRTDTQYF
J: TRBJ2-2; V: TRBV6-2/TRBV6-3; size: few; CDR3: CASSYTESGELFF
J: TRBJ1-5; V: TRBV6-6; size: few; CDR3: CASSLNGYGPQHF
J: TRBJ1-1; V: TRBV6-5; size: .; CDR3: CASSYRTEAFF
J: TRBJ2-1; V: TRBV5-1; size: few; CDR3: CASSLYFHEQFF
J: TRBJ2-1; V: TRBV28; size: .; CDR3: CASTPWGTYNEQFF
J: TRBJ2-3; V: TRBV28; size: few; CDR3: CASTPSGLTDTQYF
J: TRBJ2-7; V: TRBV28; size: .; CDR3: CASKVRQGFHEQYF
J: TRBJ2-7; V: TRBV20-1; size: many; CDR3: CSKTGEAYEQYF
J: TRBJ2-7; V: TRBV20-1; size: few; CDR3: CSAREGDYLYEQYF
J: TRBJ1-2; V: TRBV27; size: .; CDR3: CASSTSRGAIPYGYTF
J: TRBJ2-6; V: TRBV10-3; size: few; CDR3: CAISESKSGANVLTF
J: TRBJ2-1; V: TRBV29-1; size: many; CDR3: CSVTGTSGRADNEQFF
J: TRBJ2-2; V: TRBV4-3; size: .; CDR3: CASSQEEGVFTGELFF
J: TRBJ2-6; V: TRBV7-3; size: .; CDR3: CASSRTGTSRSGANVLTF